This passage covers 17 T cell receptor beta chains from one sample sequenced in a study of T cell changes during pregnancy in multiple sclerosis. Clones were sequenced by immunoSEQ multiplex PCR, and TCRdb holds only the in-frame ones, with some missing. The table records some 70,000 clones, roughly 90% of them present only once. The source material was CD4+ T cells from peripheral blood mononuclear cells, sampled in the third trimester of pregnancy. These TCRs come from a female donor in good health, enrolled as a control in a pregnancy study.

The V gene is TRBV30, the J gene TRBJ2-7; 14 nucleotides line up with TRBD2. Germline V gives CDR1 GTSNPN, CDR2 SVGIG (reference sequence). With 2 bases clipped from V and 5 bases from J, the junction kept 8 bases outside the gene matches. This CDR3 has 16 amino acids. The CDR3 loop reads CAWSNRRTSGGHEQYF. In DNA, the CDR3 is TGTGCCTGGAGTAATCGCAGGACTAGCGGGGGGCACGAGCAGTACTTC.

The V and J genes are TRBV4-3 and TRBJ2-3, with a possible D match to TRBD1 (5 bases). Germline lookup yields CDR1 LGHNA and CDR2 YSLEER. The CDR3 is 16 amino acids. V was trimmed by 0 bases and J by 0 bases, leaving 10 bases between them. CDR3 in amino acids: CASSQDMGPSTDTQYF. CDR3 sequence (DNA): TGCGCCAGCAGCCAAGACATGGGGCCTAGCACAGATACGCAGTATTTT.

This rearrangement joins TRBV10-3 to TRBJ2-5, with D tentatively TRBD2 (6 bases). Germline V gives CDR1 ENHRY, CDR2 SYGVKD. Trimming removed 11 bases at V and 2 bases at J, with 12 bases between. The CDR3 loop spans 12 amino acids. The CDR3 bases are TGTGCCTTGAGCGGGTATCAAGAGACCCAGTACTTC. Encoded protein: CALSGYQETQYF.

The CDR3 DNA sequence: TGTGCCAGCAGCTTGGGCGGTGCGGGGGGACTTGATACGCAGTATTTT. Translating it yields CASSLGGAGGLDTQYF. The rearrangement uses TRBV9 and TRBJ2-3; 8 bases are a match to TRBD2. The CDR3 is 16 amino acids. Germline CDR1 SGDLS, CDR2 YYNGEE. Trimming removed 4 bases from V and 6 bases from J; junction bases left unmatched: 13.

This chain links TRBV7-2 with TRBJ2-3; TRBD2 agrees at 9 bases. Germline V CDR1 and CDR2: SGHTA, FQGNSA. V shed 2 bases and J 3 bases; nucleotides not matched to a gene: 9. The CDR3 sequence is 17 residues long. CDR3 bases: TGTGCCAGCAGCTTAAGCGGGCGGGGGGGCCGGACAGATACGCAGTATTTT. Translating it yields CASSLSGRGGRTDTQYF.

This clone has just one count. The V and J genes are TRBV5-6 and TRBJ2-3; TRBD1 matches 7 bases. Germline V gene data show CDR1 as SGHDT and CDR2 as YYEEEE. The V gene end was trimmed by 4 bases and the J gene end by 0 bases; junction bases not matched to a gene: 8. The CDR3 length is 16 residues. The CDR3 loop reads CASSQPGTVSTDTQYF. In DNA form, the CDR3 reads TGTGCCAGCAGCCAGCCGGGGACAGTTAGCACAGATACGCAGTATTTT.

The rearrangement uses TRBV10-3 and TRBJ2-6; 11 bases match TRBD1. With V trimmed by 2 bases and J by 1 base, 1 base remained unmatched. Per the germline V gene, CDR1 is ENHRY and CDR2 is SYGVKD. CDR3 size: 17 residues. CDR3 amino acids: CAISEGDRGSGANVLTF. As DNA, the CDR3 is TGTGCCATCAGTGAGGGGGACAGGGGGTCTGGGGCCAACGTCCTGACTTTC.

The chain uses TRBV19 and TRBJ1-2; maybe TRBD1 (6 bases). Germline V lookup: CDR1 LNHDA, CDR2 SQIVND (reference sequence). Trimming cost V 5 bases and J 1 base, with 14 bases left between them. There are 15 residues in the CDR3. CDR3 nucleotides: TGTGCCAGTAGTGCCCCGTCCAGGGGTAACTATGGCTACACCTTC. Translation: CASSAPSRGNYGYTF.

This chain uses TRBV5-1 with TRBJ1-2, with a weak D call TRBD1 (6 bases). The germline V and J ends were trimmed by 5 bases and 4 bases, with 15 bases remaining between them. CDR1 is SGHRS, CDR2 YFSETQ, per germline. The CDR3 loop spans 14 amino acids. Written as DNA, the CDR3 is TGCGCCAGCAGTGTCGGACAGACCGCCTATGGCTACACCTTC. Translating it yields CASSVGQTAYGYTF.

V gene TRBV4-3 combines with J gene TRBJ1-1; D not certain. CDR3 length: 15 residues. Germline V gives CDR1 LGHNA, CDR2 YSLEER. Trimming took 1 base from V and 3 from J, leaving 12 bases between them. CDR3 residues: CASSQVLGRDTEAFF. The CDR3, as DNA: TGCGCCAGCAGCCAAGTTCTAGGCCGGGACACTGAAGCTTTCTTT.

V usage is TRBV14 and J usage is TRBJ1-1; a possible D gene is TRBD1 (5 bases). This CDR3 contains 13 residues. Trimming removed 0 bases at V and 11 bases at J, with 13 bases between. Germline CDR1 is SGHDN and CDR2 is FVKESK. The CDR3 coding sequence is TGTGCCAGCAGCCAAGATTGGGGGGGGTACGCTTTCTTT. This encodes CASSQDWGGYAFF. The whole variable domain, remainder taken from reference TRBV14 and TRBJ1-1, is EAGVTQFPSHSVIEKGQTVTLRCDPISGHDNLYWYRRVMGKEIKFLLHFVKESKQDESGMPNNRFLAERTGGTYSTLKVQPAELEDSGVYFCASSQDWGGYAFFGQGTRLTVV.

V usage is TRBV15 and J usage is TRBJ1-4; tentative D call: TRBD1 (5 bases). V dropped 6 bases and J dropped 16 bases, with 27 bases sitting between them. Germline CDR1 reads LNHNV; CDR2 reads YYDKDF (reference sequence). The CDR3 totals 15 residues. This chain's CDR3 is CATRKDGTPESPWFF. CDR3 bases: TGTGCCACCAGGAAAGACGGGACTCCAGAATCTCCGTGGTTTTTT.

V and J are TRBV21-1 and TRBJ2-2; the table's D call, TRBD2, was not checked against the DNA. TRBV21-1 is designated a pseudogene. CDR3 length: 16 amino acids. CDR3 sequence reads: CASSNKGGGPTGELFF. The CDR3 DNA reads TGTGCCAGCAGCAATAAAGGCGGGGGGCCCACCGGGGAGCTGTTTTTT.

This chain joins TRBV7-3 and TRBJ2-2; no firm D call. Trimming left V 5 bases short and J 7 bases short, with 8 bases between. This CDR3 spans 12 amino acids. Germline CDR1 and CDR2: SGHTA and FQGTGA. The CDR3 spells CASSPGGGELFF. The CDR3 region has the DNA TGTGCCAGCAGCCCCGGCGGCGGGGAGCTGTTTTTT. The complete variable domain, with remaining parts taken from reference TRBV7-3 and TRBJ2-2, reads GAGVSQTPSNKVTEKGKYVELRCDPISGHTALYWYRQSLGQGPEFLIYFQGTGAADDSGLPNDRFFAVRPEGSVSTLKIQRTERGDSAVYLCASSPGGGELFFGEGSRLTVL.

This clone has only a few counts. V gene TRBV5-1 combines with J gene TRBJ1-1; D is undetermined. The V end was cut by 4 bases, the J end by 0 bases, with 7 bases between. CDR1 SGHRS and CDR2 YFSETQ come from the germline V gene. CDR3 length: 13 amino acids. In DNA form, the CDR3 reads TGCGCCAGCAGCCGGGGAGTGAACACTGAAGCTTTCTTT. This encodes CASSRGVNTEAFF. The full variable domain, its missing parts supplied by reference TRBV5-1 and TRBJ1-1, is KAGVTQTPRYLIKTRGQQVTLSCSPISGHRSVSWYQQTPGQGLQFLFEYFSETQRNKGNFPGRFSGRQFSNSRSEMNVSTLELGDSALYLCASSRGVNTEAFFGQGTRLTVV.

The chain combines TRBV5-6 with TRBJ2-7; D not certain. In germline, CDR1 is SGHDT, CDR2 YYEEEE. The CDR3 consists of 16 residues. V was shortened by 2 bases and J by 0 bases, with 15 bases between the two germline ends. The chain's CDR3 is CASSFGLAVSSYEQYF. The CDR3, as DNA: TGTGCCAGCAGCTTTGGGTTGGCGGTCAGCTCCTACGAGCAGTACTTC.

The CDR3 reads CASSLGQGADTQYF. The CDR3 bases are TGCGCCAGCAGCTTGGGACAGGGGGCAGATACGCAGTATTTT. The V gene is TRBV5-1, the J gene TRBJ2-3, with TRBD1 matching 9 bases. CDR3 size: 14 residues. The germline V gene has CDR1 SGHRS and CDR2 YFSETQ. Germline trimming cut 0 bases from V and 4 bases from J; bases unmatched to any gene: 0.